The 2 T cell receptor beta chains listed next were all sequenced from one sample in a study of T-cell memory formation after mild COVID-19. MiXCR, run by TCRdb on the 5' RACE reads, gives a single entry per CDR3 protein. The sample contains a few hundred thousand distinct CDR3 sequences, 15% to 20% of which appear only once. The source material was PBMCs or a T cell subset sorted from them (not recorded which). Source of these receptors: a man younger than 30 who had mild COVID-19 (a few samples of this study predate the infection). Cell type and time point are not known.

The CDR3 DNA is TGTGCCAGCAGCTCCCGGGGTCCAGAGAGCGCTTTCTTT. Amino acids: CASSSRGPESAFF. The chain carries TRBV7-9 and TRBJ1-1; the D is unclear. CDR3 size: 13 residues. From germline, CDR1 is SEHNR and CDR2 FQNEAQ (reference sequence). The V gene lost 4 bases and the J gene lost 11 bases, with 17 bases spanning the gap. The entire variable domain, with the rest obtained from reference TRBV7-9 and TRBJ1-1, is as follows: DTGVSQNPRHKITKRGQNVTFRCDPISEHNRLYWYRQTLGQGPEFLTYFQNEAQLEKSRLLSDRFSAERPKGSFSTLEIQRTEQGDSAMYLCASSSRGPESAFFGQGTRLTVV.

The table lists this clonotype with a few counts. J is TRBJ2-7 and V is TRBV20-1, with TRBD1 matching 9 bases. The CDR3 consists of 15 residues. Germline loops: CDR1 DFQATT, CDR2 SNEGSKA (reference sequence). The trim removed 2 bases at V and 4 bases at J, leaving 9 bases unmatched. The CDR3 bases are TGCAGTGCTAGAAATCTGTGGGACAGGGCGTACGAGCAGTACTTC. As protein: CSARNLWDRAYEQYF.